This is a list of T cell receptor beta chains from one sample in a study of blood T cell repertoires in COVID-19. The data were produced by immunoSEQ multiplex PCR, yet TCRdb's version contains in-frame clones alone and is incomplete. The sample includes about 110,000 clones, 80% to 90% of them seen just once. The source material was peripheral blood. These receptors came from a middle-aged man with active or convalescent COVID-19. The CDR3 runs from the conserved cysteine through the conserved F or W. The D gene is left open where the match is weak. Clone sizes are given selectively: once, few, many, or a class where the clone is expanded.

d_call: NA
v_call: TRBV7-9
j_call: TRBJ2-5
clone_size: NA
cdr3_nt: TGTGCCAGCAGCTCAACGGGAGACGAGACCCAGTACTTC
cdr3_aa: CASSSTGDETQYF

d_call: NA
v_call: TRBV14
j_call: TRBJ2-5
clone_size: NA
cdr3_nt: TGTGCCAGCAGCCGGGTGGGCTCACCAACCCAGTACTTC
cdr3_aa: CASSRVGSPTQYF

d_call: NA
v_call: TRBV25-1
j_call: TRBJ2-7
clone_size: once
cdr3_nt: TGTGCCAGCAGTACGGGCTACGAGCAGTACTTC
cdr3_aa: CASSTGYEQYF

d_call: TRBD1
v_call: TRBV11-3
j_call: TRBJ2-5
clone_size: NA
cdr3_nt: TGTGCCAGCAGCTTAGGGAATGGACAGGGGGAAGAGACCCAGTACTTC
cdr3_aa: CASSLGNGQGEETQYF

d_call: NA
v_call: TRBV27
j_call: TRBJ2-7
clone_size: NA
cdr3_nt: TGTGCCAGCAGTTTATGGCAGGGGACCGTTCACTACGAGCAGTACTTC
cdr3_aa: CASSLWQGTVHYEQYF

d_call: TRBD2
v_call: TRBV18
j_call: TRBJ2-3
clone_size: NA
cdr3_nt: TGTGCCAGCTCACCACCCCGCGGGAGGGCCGGAGATACGCAGTATTTT
cdr3_aa: CASSPPRGRAGDTQYF

d_call: TRBD1
v_call: TRBV28
j_call: TRBJ1-1
clone_size: NA
cdr3_nt: TGTGCCAGCAGTCCGGACAGGGGGAACACTGAAGCTTTCTTT
cdr3_aa: CASSPDRGNTEAFF

d_call: NA
v_call: TRBV4-1
j_call: TRBJ2-5
clone_size: NA
cdr3_nt: TGCGCCAGCAGCCAAGTTGGCGGGGTAGAGACCCAGTACTTC
cdr3_aa: CASSQVGGVETQYF

d_call: NA
v_call: TRBV4-1
j_call: TRBJ1-5
clone_size: NA
cdr3_nt: TGCGCCAGCAGCCAGGCCTGGGCAGCAAATCAGCCCCAGCATTTT
cdr3_aa: CASSQAWAANQPQHF

d_call: TRBD1
v_call: TRBV29-1
j_call: TRBJ2-7
clone_size: once
cdr3_nt: TGCAGCGTTTGCATGAAGGGGACAGCCTACGAGCAGTACTTC
cdr3_aa: CSVCMKGTAYEQYF

d_call: NA
v_call: TRBV27
j_call: TRBJ1-1
clone_size: few
cdr3_nt: TGTGCCAGCAGTCCAAAGACAGGAGCGAACACTGAAGCTTTCTTT
cdr3_aa: CASSPKTGANTEAFF

d_call: NA
v_call: TRBV5-5
j_call: TRBJ1-5
clone_size: few
cdr3_nt: TGTGCCAGCAGGATGAGCCTCTCGTATCAGCCCCAGCATTTT
cdr3_aa: CASRMSLSYQPQHF

d_call: TRBD2
v_call: TRBV29-1
j_call: TRBJ2-5
clone_size: NA
cdr3_nt: TGCAGCGTTGAGCGAGCGGGAGGGAAGCAAGAGACCCAGTACTTC
cdr3_aa: CSVERAGGKQETQYF

d_call: TRBD1
v_call: TRBV4-3
j_call: TRBJ1-1
clone_size: NA
cdr3_nt: TGCGCCAGCAGCCAAACAGGGGCGAACACTGAAGCTTTCTTT
cdr3_aa: CASSQTGANTEAFF

d_call: NA
v_call: TRBV20-1
j_call: TRBJ1-2
clone_size: NA
cdr3_nt: TGCAGTGTGACGCAGGGCGCTGGCTACACCTTC
cdr3_aa: CSVTQGAGYTF

d_call: NA
v_call: TRBV18
j_call: TRBJ1-2
clone_size: NA
cdr3_nt: TGTGCCAGCTCACCAGCCAGGGTTGGTGGCTACACCTTC
cdr3_aa: CASSPARVGGYTF

d_call: NA
v_call: TRBV6-5
j_call: TRBJ1-2
clone_size: NA
cdr3_nt: TGTGCCAGCAGACGCCTCACGACAGGCGGCGGCTACACCTTC
cdr3_aa: CASRRLTTGGGYTF

d_call: NA
v_call: TRBV6-6
j_call: TRBJ1-2
clone_size: NA
cdr3_nt: TGTGCCAGCAGTTACGCTTCAGGGTTCTATGGCTACACCTTC
cdr3_aa: CASSYASGFYGYTF

d_call: TRBD2
v_call: TRBV11-2
j_call: TRBJ2-7
clone_size: NA
cdr3_nt: TGTGCCAGCAGCTCCACCGGGACTAGCGAGCAGTACTTC
cdr3_aa: CASSSTGTSEQYF

d_call: NA
v_call: TRBV5-5
j_call: TRBJ1-2
clone_size: NA
cdr3_nt: TGTGCCAGCAGCTCCACGGGGGGAACGCTATGGTATGGCTACACCTTC
cdr3_aa: CASSSTGGTLWYGYTF

d_call: NA
v_call: TRBV4-1
j_call: TRBJ2-7
clone_size: NA
cdr3_nt: TGCGCCAGCAGCCAAGGAACGGGGGTAAGCTCCTACGAGCAGTACTTC
cdr3_aa: CASSQGTGVSSYEQYF

d_call: NA
v_call: TRBV3-1/TRBV3-2
j_call: TRBJ1-2
clone_size: NA
cdr3_nt: TGTGCCAGCAGGTGCAGGGGTTATGGCTACACCTTC
cdr3_aa: CASRCRGYGYTF

d_call: TRBD2
v_call: TRBV4-1
j_call: TRBJ2-7
clone_size: NA
cdr3_nt: TGCGCCAGCAGCCAATACGCGGGAGCCCACGAGCAGTACTTC
cdr3_aa: CASSQYAGAHEQYF

d_call: NA
v_call: TRBV14
j_call: TRBJ1-6
clone_size: NA
cdr3_nt: TGTGCCAGCAGCCCCTGGACGGGGAATTCACCCCTCCACTTT
cdr3_aa: CASSPWTGNSPLHF

d_call: NA
v_call: TRBV7-8
j_call: TRBJ1-3
clone_size: NA
cdr3_nt: TGTGCCAGCAGCTTCGAGGGTGGAAACACCATATATTTT
cdr3_aa: CASSFEGGNTIYF

d_call: NA
v_call: TRBV10-1
j_call: TRBJ1-1
clone_size: once
cdr3_nt: TGCGCCAGCAGTGTGGTGACAATGAACACTGAAGCTTTCTTT
cdr3_aa: CASSVVTMNTEAFF

d_call: NA
v_call: TRBV10-1
j_call: TRBJ2-7
clone_size: NA
cdr3_nt: TGCGCCAGCAGTTATCGGGACGAGCAGTACTTC
cdr3_aa: CASSYRDEQYF

d_call: TRBD1
v_call: TRBV28
j_call: TRBJ2-7
clone_size: NA
cdr3_nt: TGTGCCAGCAGTCCCATGCCGACAGGGTTCTACGAGCAGTACTTC
cdr3_aa: CASSPMPTGFYEQYF

d_call: TRBD1
v_call: TRBV28
j_call: TRBJ1-4
clone_size: NA
cdr3_nt: TGTGCCAGCGGCCCCACAGGGGGCTTGGAAAAACTGTTTTTT
cdr3_aa: CASGPTGGLEKLFF

d_call: TRBD1
v_call: TRBV18
j_call: TRBJ1-4
clone_size: NA
cdr3_nt: TGTGCCAGCTCACCACCAGGGACAGGGGGTTTTGAAAAACTGTTTTTT
cdr3_aa: CASSPPGTGGFEKLFF

d_call: TRBD1
v_call: TRBV6-2/TRBV6-3
j_call: TRBJ2-1
clone_size: NA
cdr3_nt: TGTGCCAGCAGTTACATTTCAGGGGGTCTTTACAATGAGCAGTTCTTC
cdr3_aa: CASSYISGGLYNEQFF

d_call: NA
v_call: TRBV19
j_call: TRBJ2-5
clone_size: NA
cdr3_nt: TGTGCCAGTAGTATACAATCAGGGCCCCAAGAGACCCAGTACTTC
cdr3_aa: CASSIQSGPQETQYF

d_call: NA
v_call: TRBV6-6
j_call: TRBJ2-7
clone_size: NA
cdr3_nt: TGTGCCAGCAGTTACTCGACCCGGGGCGAGCAGTACTTC
cdr3_aa: CASSYSTRGEQYF

d_call: TRBD1
v_call: TRBV5-1
j_call: TRBJ1-1
clone_size: NA
cdr3_nt: TGCGCCAGCAGCAGAGACAGGGCCACTGAAGCTTTCTTT
cdr3_aa: CASSRDRATEAFF

d_call: NA
v_call: TRBV28
j_call: TRBJ1-2
clone_size: NA
cdr3_nt: TGTGCCAGCAACGCACAGGGAGGGGGCTACACCTTC
cdr3_aa: CASNAQGGGYTF

d_call: NA
v_call: TRBV9
j_call: TRBJ2-3
clone_size: NA
cdr3_nt: TGTGCCAGCAGCTTGGGGAGGACGGGCACAGATACGCAGTATTTT
cdr3_aa: CASSLGRTGTDTQYF

d_call: NA
v_call: TRBV11-1
j_call: TRBJ1-2
clone_size: NA
cdr3_nt: TGTGCCAGCAGCGCGGACTCCCGGGCGACGGGCTACACCTTC
cdr3_aa: CASSADSRATGYTF